The 4 T cell receptor beta chains presented below share a single source sample, sequenced in a study of early T cells in non-severe SARS-CoV-2 infection. A single record per CDR3 protein comes from TCRdb applying MiXCR to the 5' RACE reads. The sample shows around 66,000 distinct CDR3 sequences, less than 15% of them seen only once. The sample consisted of whole blood. The receptors here all came from an adult who was a healthcare worker with PCR-confirmed SARS-CoV-2 infection or an uninfected control (not recorded which).

This sequence joins TRBV27 and TRBJ1-1; tentative D call: TRBD1 (6 bases). Trimming removed 2 bases from V and 6 bases from J, with 13 bases in between. From germline, CDR1 is MNHEY and CDR2 SMNVEV (reference sequence). CDR3 length: 14 amino acids. CDR3 sequence: CASSLVGGAAEAFF. The DNA of the CDR3 is TGTGCCAGCAGTTTAGTAGGGGGGGCAGCTGAAGCTTTCTTT.

The chain employs TRBV27 and TRBJ2-1, with 7 bases lining up with TRBD2. Germline V CDR1 and CDR2: MNHEY, SMNVEV (reference sequence). The trim removed 10 bases at V and 7 bases at J, leaving 4 bases unmatched. This CDR3 has 11 amino acids. The DNA for the CDR3 is TGTGCCACGGGACTACTTAATGAGCAGTTCTTC. It yields the protein CATGLLNEQFF.

This clonotype was detected a few times. The J gene is TRBJ2-7, the V gene TRBV7-8, with 11 bases lining up with TRBD1. Per germline, CDR1 SGHVS and CDR2 FQNEAQ. With 2 bases clipped from V and 3 bases from J, the junction kept 3 bases outside the gene matches. The CDR3 covers 15 residues. The CDR3 loop reads CASSLTGTGGYEQYF. Written as DNA, the CDR3 is TGTGCCAGCAGCTTAACGGGGACAGGGGGCTACGAGCAGTACTTC. The entire variable domain, with the rest obtained from reference TRBV7-8 and TRBJ2-7, is as follows: GAGVSQSPRYKVAKRGQDVALRCDPISGHVSLFWYQQALGQGPEFLTYFQNEAQLDKSGLPSDRFFAERPEGSVSTLKIQRTQQEDSAVYLCASSLTGTGGYEQYFGPGTRLTVT.

The sample holds a few counts of this clonotype. The CDR3 DNA reads TGCGCCAGCAGTGGGGGTAGCGGGAGGGCTCGAGAGACCCAGTACTTC. Encoded protein: CASSGGSGRARETQYF. This sequence joins TRBV10-1 and TRBJ2-5; 11 nucleotides align to TRBD2. From germline, CDR1 is WNHNN and CDR2 SYGVQD (reference sequence). J gave up 4 bases and V 4 bases, and 8 bases lay outside the gene matches. The CDR3 sequence is 16 residues long.